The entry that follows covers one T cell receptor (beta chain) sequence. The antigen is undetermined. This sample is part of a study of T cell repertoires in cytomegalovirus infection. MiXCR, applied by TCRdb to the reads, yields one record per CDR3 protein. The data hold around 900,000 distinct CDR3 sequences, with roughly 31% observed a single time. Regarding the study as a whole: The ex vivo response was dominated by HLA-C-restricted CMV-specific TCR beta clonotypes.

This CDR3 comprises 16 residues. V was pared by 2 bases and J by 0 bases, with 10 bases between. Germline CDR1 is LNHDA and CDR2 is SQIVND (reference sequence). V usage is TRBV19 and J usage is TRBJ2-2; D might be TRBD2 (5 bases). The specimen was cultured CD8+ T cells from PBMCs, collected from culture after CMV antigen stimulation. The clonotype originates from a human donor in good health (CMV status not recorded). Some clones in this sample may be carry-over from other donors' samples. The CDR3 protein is CASSILDGTNTGELFF. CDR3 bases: TGTGCCAGTAGTATATTGGACGGGACGAACACCGGGGAGCTGTTTTTT.